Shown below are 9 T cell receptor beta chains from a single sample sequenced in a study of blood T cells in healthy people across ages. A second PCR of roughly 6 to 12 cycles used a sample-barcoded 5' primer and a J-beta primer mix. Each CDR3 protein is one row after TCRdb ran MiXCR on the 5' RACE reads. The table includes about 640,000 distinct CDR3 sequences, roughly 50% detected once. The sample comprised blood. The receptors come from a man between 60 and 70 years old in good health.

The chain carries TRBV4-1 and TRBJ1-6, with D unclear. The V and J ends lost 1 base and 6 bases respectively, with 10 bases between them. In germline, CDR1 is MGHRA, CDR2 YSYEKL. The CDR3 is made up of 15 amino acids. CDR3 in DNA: TGCGCCAGCAGCCAAGCCCGCGCAGCTAATTCACCCCTCCACTTT. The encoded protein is CASSQARAANSPLHF.

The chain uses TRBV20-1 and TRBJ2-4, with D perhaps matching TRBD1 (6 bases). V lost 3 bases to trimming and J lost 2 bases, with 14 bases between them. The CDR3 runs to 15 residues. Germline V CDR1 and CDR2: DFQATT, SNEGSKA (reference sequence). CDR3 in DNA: TGCAGTGCTAGCCAGGGGTTTGGGACCAAAAACATTCAGTACTTC. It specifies CSASQGFGTKNIQYF.

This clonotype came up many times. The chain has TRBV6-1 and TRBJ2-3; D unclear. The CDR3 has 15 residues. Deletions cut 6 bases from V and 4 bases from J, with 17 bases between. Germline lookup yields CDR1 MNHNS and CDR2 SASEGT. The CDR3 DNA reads TGTGCCAGCAGCCCCCGGAAACCTGCCCCAGATACGCAGTATTTT. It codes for CASSPRKPAPDTQYF.

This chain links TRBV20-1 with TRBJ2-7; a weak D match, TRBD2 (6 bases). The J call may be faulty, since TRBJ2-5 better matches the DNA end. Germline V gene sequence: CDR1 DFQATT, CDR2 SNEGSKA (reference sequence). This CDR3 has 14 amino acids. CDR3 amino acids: CSAVSGGAFQTQYF. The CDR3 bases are TGCAGTGCTGTCAGCGGCGGGGCGTTCCAGACCCAGTACTTC.

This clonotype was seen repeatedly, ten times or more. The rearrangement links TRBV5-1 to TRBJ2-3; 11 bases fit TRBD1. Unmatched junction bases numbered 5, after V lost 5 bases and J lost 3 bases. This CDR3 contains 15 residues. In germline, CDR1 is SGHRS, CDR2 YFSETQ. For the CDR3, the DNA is TGCGCCAGCAGGGACGGGACAGGGGGGACAGATACGCAGTATTTT. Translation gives CASRDGTGGTDTQYF. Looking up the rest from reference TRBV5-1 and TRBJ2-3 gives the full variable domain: KAGVTQTPRYLIKTRGQQVTLSCSPISGHRSVSWYQQTPGQGLQFLFEYFSETQRNKGNFPGRFSGRQFSNSRSEMNVSTLELGDSALYLCASRDGTGGTDTQYFGPGTRLTVL.

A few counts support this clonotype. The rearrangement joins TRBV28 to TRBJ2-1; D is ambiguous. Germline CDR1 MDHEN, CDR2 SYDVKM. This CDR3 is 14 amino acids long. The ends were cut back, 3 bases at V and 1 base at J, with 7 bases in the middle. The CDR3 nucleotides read TGTGCCAGCAGTTTCAAAGGGTCCTACAATGAGCAGTTCTTC. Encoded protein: CASSFKGSYNEQFF.

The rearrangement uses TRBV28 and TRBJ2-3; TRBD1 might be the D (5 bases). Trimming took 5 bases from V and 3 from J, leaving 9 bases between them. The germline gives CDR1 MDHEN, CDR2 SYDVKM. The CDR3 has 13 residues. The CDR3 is CASSDGATDTQYF. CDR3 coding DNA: TGTGCCAGCAGTGATGGGGCGACAGATACGCAGTATTTT.

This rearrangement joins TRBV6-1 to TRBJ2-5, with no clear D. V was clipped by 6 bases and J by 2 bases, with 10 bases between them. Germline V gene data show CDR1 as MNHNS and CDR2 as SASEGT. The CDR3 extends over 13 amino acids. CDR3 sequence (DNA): TGTGCCAGCAGCGTTTTCGAGCAAGAGACCCAGTACTTC. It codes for CASSVFEQETQYF.

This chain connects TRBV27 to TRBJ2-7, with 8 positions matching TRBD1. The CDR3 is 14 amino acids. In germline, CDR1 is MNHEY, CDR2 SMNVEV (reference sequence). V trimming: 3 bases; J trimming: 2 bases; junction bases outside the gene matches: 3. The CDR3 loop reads CASSFSTGAYEQYF. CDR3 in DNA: TGTGCCAGCAGTTTCTCGACAGGGGCCTACGAGCAGTACTTC.